A selection of T cell receptor beta chains follows, all from one sample in a study of naive and memory T cell subsets. TCRdb independently ran MiXCR on the UMI-ligation and nested PCR reads; one entry per CDR3 protein. Found here are roughly 98,000 distinct CDR3 sequences, roughly 7% of them singletons; the top ten hold more than 1.5%. Sequences were obtained from central memory CD4+ T cells from blood. The receptor source for this set is a human donor in good health. Both conserved end residues are part of each CDR3.

cdr3_length	v_call	j_call	cdr3_aa
16	TRBV29-1	TRBJ2-2	CSVARSGTAVTGELFF
13	TRBV4-3	TRBJ1-2	CASSRGAGYGYTF
13	TRBV7-2	TRBJ2-5	CASSLGLEGTQYF
17	TRBV4-2	TRBJ2-2	CASSGRRSGGAERELFF
10	TRBV20-1	TRBJ2-7	CSARDYEQYF
17	TRBV25-1	TRBJ1-4	CASTPGTGPAGTEKLFF
15	TRBV7-2	TRBJ2-1	CASSFGGGAYNEQFF
12	TRBV7-8	TRBJ2-5	CASSLERSTQYF
15	TRBV28	TRBJ1-5	CASSRRFGGNQPQHF
13	TRBV6-2/TRBV6-3	TRBJ1-5	CASVRTNNQPQHF
14	TRBV7-9	TRBJ1-4	CASSRDGRGEKLFF
12	TRBV20-1	TRBJ2-7	CSGTGDYYEQYF
13	TRBV20-1	TRBJ1-1	CRVSTGGYTEAFF
14	TRBV2	TRBJ1-2	CASTSGTASYGYTF
16	TRBV7-2	TRBJ2-2	CASSLRSGGAAGELFF
14	TRBV19	TRBJ1-5	CASRGPVGNQPQHF
15	TRBV7-8	TRBJ1-6	CASSEGSSYNSPLHF
12	TRBV2	TRBJ1-2	CASSELGGGYTF
15	TRBV3-1	TRBJ2-7	CASSPRAGSIYEQYF
11	TRBV30	TRBJ2-7	CAWSVVGVLYF
13	TRBV4-1	TRBJ1-3	CASSQLFGNTIYF
15	TRBV20-1	TRBJ1-6	CSARARTVLESPLHF
13	TRBV7-2	TRBJ1-2	CASSLQVNYGYTF
14	TRBV6-2/TRBV6-3	TRBJ2-3	CASRYTGGADTQYF
15	TRBV5-1	TRBJ2-2	CASSSGDRETGELFF
15	TRBV11-2	TRBJ2-4	CASSFSASDKNIQYF
15	TRBV20-1	TRBJ2-1	CSAPEGPSSYNEQFF
14	TRBV25-1	TRBJ2-3	CASSEHGSTDTQYF
17	TRBV7-2	TRBJ2-3	CASRSGLAGLLADTQYF
14	TRBV3-1	TRBJ1-1	CASSRARGLTEAFF
16	TRBV23-1	TRBJ2-2	CASRGQGFSRTGELFF
13	TRBV5-1	TRBJ1-1	CASTTTGFTEAFF
14	TRBV20-1	TRBJ1-5	CSARDGNSNQPQHF
14	TRBV28	TRBJ1-3	CASSQGIPGNTIYF
15	TRBV20-1	TRBJ2-3	CSAREKGRSTDTQYF
12	TRBV12-3/TRBV12-4	TRBJ2-1	CASSRTENEQFF
13	TRBV6-6	TRBJ2-5	CASSSAGEGTQYF
16	TRBV15	TRBJ1-3	CATSRGGTGSGNTIYF
16	TRBV30	TRBJ1-1	CAWKRGVAGLNTEAFF
16	TRBV20-1	TRBJ1-3	CSATGSAGASGNTIYF
14	TRBV20-1	TRBJ2-7	CSARPSGGFHEQYF
14	TRBV20-1	TRBJ2-6	CSAREYRGANVLTF
13	TRBV28	TRBJ1-1	CASSLTGPFEAFF
12	TRBV7-2	TRBJ2-5	CASSGGGETQYF
14	TRBV24-1	TRBJ1-5	CATSDRTVAQPQHF